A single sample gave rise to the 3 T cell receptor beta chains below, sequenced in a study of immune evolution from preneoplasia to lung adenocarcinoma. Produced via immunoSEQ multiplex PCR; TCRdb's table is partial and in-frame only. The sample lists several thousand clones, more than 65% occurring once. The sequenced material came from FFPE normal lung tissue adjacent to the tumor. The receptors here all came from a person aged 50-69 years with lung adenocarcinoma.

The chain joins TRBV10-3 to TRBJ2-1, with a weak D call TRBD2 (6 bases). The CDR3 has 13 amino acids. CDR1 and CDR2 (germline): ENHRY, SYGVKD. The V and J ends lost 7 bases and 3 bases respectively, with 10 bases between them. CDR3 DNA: TGTGCCATCAATCCGGACTACTACAATGAGCAGTTCTTC. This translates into CAINPDYYNEQFF.

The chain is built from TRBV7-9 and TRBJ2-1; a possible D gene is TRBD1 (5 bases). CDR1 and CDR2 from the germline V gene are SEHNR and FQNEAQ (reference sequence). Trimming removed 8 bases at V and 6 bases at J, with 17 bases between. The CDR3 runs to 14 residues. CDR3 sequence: CASAGSGRPNEQFF. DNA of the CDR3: TGTGCCAGCGCAGGGTCTGGCCGGCCCAATGAGCAGTTCTTC. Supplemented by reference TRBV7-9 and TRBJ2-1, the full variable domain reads DTGVSQNPRHKITKRGQNVTFRCDPISEHNRLYWYRQTLGQGPEFLTYFQNEAQLEKSRLLSDRFSAERPKGSFSTLEIQRTEQGDSAMYLCASAGSGRPNEQFFGPGTRLTVL.

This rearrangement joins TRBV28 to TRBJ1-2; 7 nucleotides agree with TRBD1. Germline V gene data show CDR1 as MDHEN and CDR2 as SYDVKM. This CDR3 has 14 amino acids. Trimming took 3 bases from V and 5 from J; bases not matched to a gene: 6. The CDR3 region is CASSFPGTEYGYTF. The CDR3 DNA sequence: TGTGCCAGCAGTTTTCCCGGGACAGAGTATGGCTACACCTTC.